The rows below give T cell receptor beta chains drawn from one sample of a study of cytomegalovirus exposure and HLA in healthy donors. Sequencing was performed with immunoSEQ multiplex PCR; in TCRdb, only in-frame clones are kept and a portion is missing. Among about 170,000 clones, about 59% were seen once, and the ten largest hold 2.5% to 3%. Sequencing was done on a sample of PBMCs. The source is a man aged 40-49 years in good health and CMV-seronegative. CDR3s include the opening cysteine and the closing phenylalanine or tryptophan. Each record gives: J gene, V gene, clone size, D gene, CDR3 protein, CDR3 DNA. A D gene is named only where the DNA matches it firmly. For some rows the clone size is stated as once, few or many, or as a class when expanded; others skip it.

TRBJ2-3	TRBV5-4	.	TRBD2	CASQGLAGGPGSDTQYF	TGTGCCAGCCAGGGACTAGCGGGAGGGCCCGGGTCAGATACGCAGTATTTT
TRBJ2-7	TRBV5-4	.	.	CASSPSTSYEQYF	TGTGCCAGCAGCCCTAGCACCTCCTACGAGCAGTACTTC
TRBJ1-2	TRBV7-2	.	TRBD1	CASSFPPGQGYYTF	TGTGCCAGCAGCTTCCCCCCGGGACAGGGGTACTACACCTTC
TRBJ1-1	TRBV7-2	.	.	CASSPQTMNTEAFF	TGTGCCAGCAGCCCGCAGACTATGAACACTGAAGCTTTCTTT
TRBJ2-7	TRBV6-1	.	TRBD2	CASRTSGTYEQYF	TGTGCCAGCCGGACTAGCGGTACCTACGAGCAGTACTTC
TRBJ1-4	TRBV29-1	.	.	CSVEGEVGGHEKLFF	TGCAGCGTTGAGGGGGAGGTCGGGGGGCATGAAAAACTGTTTTTT
TRBJ2-5	TRBV5-5	.	.	CASSPTGGPGTQYF	TGTGCCAGCAGCCCAACCGGTGGTCCGGGGACCCAGTACTTC
TRBJ1-5	TRBV6-5	.	.	CASSSSTGTNQPQHF	TGTGCCAGCAGTTCCTCGACAGGCACCAATCAGCCCCAGCATTTT
TRBJ1-1	TRBV7-9	few	.	CASSGAGENTEAFF	TGTGCCAGCAGCGGGGCGGGGGAGAACACTGAAGCTTTCTTT
TRBJ1-5	TRBV27	.	TRBD1	CASSLSNRGPLYSNQPQHF	TGTGCCAGCAGTTTATCCAACAGGGGGCCCCTTTATAGCAATCAGCCCCAGCATTTT
TRBJ1-2	TRBV6-4	.	TRBD1	CASSASRDRYGYTF	TGTGCCAGCAGTGCGTCCCGGGACAGGTATGGCTACACCTTC
TRBJ1-1	TRBV5-1	.	TRBD1	CASSSLGGSEAFF	TGCGCCAGCAGCTCCCTAGGGGGCTCTGAAGCTTTCTTT
TRBJ2-7	TRBV4-2	few	TRBD2	CASSQEMTGTSGRANYEQYF	TGTGCCAGCAGCCAAGAGATGACAGGGACTAGCGGGAGGGCCAACTACGAGCAGTACTTC
TRBJ2-2	TRBV7-8	.	TRBD1	CASEKDRAGELFF	TGTGCCAGCGAAAAAGACAGGGCCGGGGAGCTGTTTTTT
TRBJ1-2	TRBV21-1	.	.	CASSNATTNYGYTF	TGTGCCAGCAGCAACGCGACAACTAACTATGGCTACACCTTC
TRBJ1-1	TRBV30	.	.	CAWSVMGEAAFF	TGTGCCTGGAGTGTAATGGGAGAGGCAGCTTTCTTT
TRBJ2-5	TRBV6-5	.	.	CATTTAQETQYF	TGTGCCACCACTACCGCCCAAGAGACCCAGTACTTC
TRBJ2-7	TRBV10-3	.	.	CAISAGTRSSYEQYF	TGTGCCATCAGCGCCGGGACAAGGAGCTCCTACGAGCAGTACTTC
TRBJ1-2	TRBV2	.	.	CASSEGAGVRSYTF	TGTGCCAGCAGTGAGGGAGCAGGGGTTCGTAGCTACACCTTC
TRBJ1-5	TRBV5-1	.	TRBD1	CASSTGVGTQPQHF	TGCGCCAGCAGCACAGGGGTAGGCACTCAGCCCCAGCATTTT